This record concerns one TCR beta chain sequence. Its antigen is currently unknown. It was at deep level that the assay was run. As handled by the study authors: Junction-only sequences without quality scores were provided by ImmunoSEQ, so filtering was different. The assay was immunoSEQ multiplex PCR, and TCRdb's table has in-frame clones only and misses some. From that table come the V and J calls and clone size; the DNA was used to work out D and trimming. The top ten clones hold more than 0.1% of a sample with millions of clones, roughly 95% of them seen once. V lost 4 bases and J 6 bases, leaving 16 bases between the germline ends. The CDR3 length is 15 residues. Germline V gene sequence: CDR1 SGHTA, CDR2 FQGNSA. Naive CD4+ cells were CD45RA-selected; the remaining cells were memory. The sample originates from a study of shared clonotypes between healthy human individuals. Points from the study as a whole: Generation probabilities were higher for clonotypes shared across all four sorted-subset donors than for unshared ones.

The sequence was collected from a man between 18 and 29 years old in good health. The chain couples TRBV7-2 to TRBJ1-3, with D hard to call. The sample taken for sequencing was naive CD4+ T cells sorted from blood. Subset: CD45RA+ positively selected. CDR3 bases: TGTGCCAGCAGCTCCCCTCCAGCGGGGATAAACACCATATATTTT. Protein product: CASSSPPAGINTIYF.